The rows below give T cell receptor beta chains drawn from one sample of a study of blood T cell repertoires in COVID-19. Assay used: immunoSEQ multiplex PCR; TCRdb lists only in-frame clones, some missing. The table records around 200,000 clones, more than 70% of them present only once. The sample comprised peripheral blood. Receptors originate from a man younger than 35 with active or convalescent COVID-19. Both conserved end residues are part of each CDR3. The D gene is left open where the match is weak. Only some rows state a clone size, as once, few, many or a class for expanded clones.

V,J,D,size,DNA,CDR3
TRBV18,TRBJ1-2,TRBD1,once,TGTGCCAGTAAAGCAGGGGGCAATGGCTACACCTTC,CASKAGGNGYTF
TRBV29-1,TRBJ1-4,TRBD1,once,TGCAGCGCCAAGTCACCACAGGGGAGGAATGAAAAACTGTTTTTT,CSAKSPQGRNEKLFF
TRBV29-1,TRBJ2-5,TRBD1,NA,TGCAGCGTTGGTTCGGGACAGGGGTTAAGGACCCAGTACTTC,CSVGSGQGLRTQYF
TRBV7-9,TRBJ2-2,TRBD1,NA,TGTGCCAGCAGCCCCGCCCCAACAGGGGGCTTCGCCGGGGAGCTGTTTTTT,CASSPAPTGGFAGELFF
TRBV19,TRBJ1-4,NA,few,TGTGCCAGTAGTATACAATTCGGACAGTTTAATGAAAAACTGTTTTTT,CASSIQFGQFNEKLFF
TRBV7-9,TRBJ1-4,TRBD1,NA,TGTGCCAGCAGCCAGGACAGGGGCCTTGAAAAACTGTTTTTT,CASSQDRGLEKLFF
TRBV19,TRBJ2-7,TRBD1,NA,TGTGCCAGTAGTACGACAGGGGCTTACTCCTACGAGCAGTACTTC,CASSTTGAYSYEQYF
TRBV6-6,TRBJ1-2,NA,NA,TGTGCCAGCAGTTACTTGAGAGGGCCCAACTATGGCTACACCTTC,CASSYLRGPNYGYTF
TRBV12-3/TRBV12-4,TRBJ1-1,NA,NA,TGTGCCAGCAGTCTACAGTCCAGCACTGAAGCTTTCTTT,CASSLQSSTEAFF
TRBV21-1,TRBJ1-2,NA,NA,TGTGCCAGCAGCACGCCCCCCGGGACAGGGGGCTTAGGCTATGGCTACACCTTC,CASSTPPGTGGLGYGYTF
TRBV5-5,TRBJ1-4,TRBD1,NA,TGTGCCAGCAGCTCACGCAGGGGGCGCGGTACTAATGAAAAACTGTTTTTT,CASSSRRGRGTNEKLFF
TRBV7-3,TRBJ1-1,TRBD1,NA,TGTGCCAGCAGATCGGGACAGTTAGGGGAAGCTTTCTTT,CASRSGQLGEAFF
TRBV19,TRBJ1-2,NA,NA,TGTGCCAGTAGTATAGAGGCGGGCAGCTATGGCTACACCTTC,CASSIEAGSYGYTF
TRBV19,TRBJ2-7,NA,few,TGTGCCAGTAGTGTCTCAGCGGAGGGCTACGAGCAGTACTTC,CASSVSAEGYEQYF
TRBV13,TRBJ2-3,NA,NA,TGTGCCAGCAGCTTTAGTAGCGGTAGCACAGATACGCAGTATTTT,CASSFSSGSTDTQYF
TRBV7-6,TRBJ1-1,TRBD1,few,TGTGCCAGCAGCTTAGGTGGAGGGGGCATGAACACTGAAGCTTTCTTT,CASSLGGGGMNTEAFF
TRBV6-4,TRBJ2-1,TRBD2,NA,TGTGCCAGCAGTCCCGGGACTAGCGGTTACAATGAGCAGTTCTTC,CASSPGTSGYNEQFF
TRBV25-1,TRBJ2-2,TRBD1,few,TGTGCCAGCAGGGCTACAGGACAGGGTTTAACCGGGGAGCTGTTTTTT,CASRATGQGLTGELFF
TRBV7-6,TRBJ1-3,NA,NA,TGTGCCAGCAGCTTAAACGGAAGGGGTCTCTCTGGAAACACCATATATTTT,CASSLNGRGLSGNTIYF
TRBV7-2,TRBJ2-1,NA,NA,TGTGCCAGCAGCTTTGGGTTCAGAGGTGATGAGCAGTTCTTC,CASSFGFRGDEQFF